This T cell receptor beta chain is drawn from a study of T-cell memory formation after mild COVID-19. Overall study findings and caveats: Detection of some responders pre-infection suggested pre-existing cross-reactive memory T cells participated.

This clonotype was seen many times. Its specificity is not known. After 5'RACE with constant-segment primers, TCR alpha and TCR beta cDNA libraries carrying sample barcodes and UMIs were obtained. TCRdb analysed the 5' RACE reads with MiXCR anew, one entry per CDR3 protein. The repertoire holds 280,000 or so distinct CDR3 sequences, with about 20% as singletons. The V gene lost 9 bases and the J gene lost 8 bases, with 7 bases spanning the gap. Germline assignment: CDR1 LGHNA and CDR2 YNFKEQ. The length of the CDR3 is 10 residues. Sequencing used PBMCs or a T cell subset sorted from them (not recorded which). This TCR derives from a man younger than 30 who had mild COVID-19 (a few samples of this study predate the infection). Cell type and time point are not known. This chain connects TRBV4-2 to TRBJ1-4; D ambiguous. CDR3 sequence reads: CARGAEKLFF. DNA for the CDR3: TGTGCCAGGGGCGCCGAAAAACTGTTTTTT.